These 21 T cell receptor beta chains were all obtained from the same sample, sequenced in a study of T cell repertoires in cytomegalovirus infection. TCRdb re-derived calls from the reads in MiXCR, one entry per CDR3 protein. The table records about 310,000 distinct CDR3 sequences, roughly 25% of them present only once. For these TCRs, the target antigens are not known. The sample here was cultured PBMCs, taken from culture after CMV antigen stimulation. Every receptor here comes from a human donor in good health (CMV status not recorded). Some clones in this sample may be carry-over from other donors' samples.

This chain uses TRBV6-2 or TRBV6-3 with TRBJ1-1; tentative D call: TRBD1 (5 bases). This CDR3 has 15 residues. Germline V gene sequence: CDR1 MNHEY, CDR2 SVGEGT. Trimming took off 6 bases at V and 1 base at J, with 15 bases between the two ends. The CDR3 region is CASSYLGAGNTEAFF. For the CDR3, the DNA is TGTGCCAGCAGCTACCTAGGGGCGGGGAACACTGAAGCTTTCTTT.

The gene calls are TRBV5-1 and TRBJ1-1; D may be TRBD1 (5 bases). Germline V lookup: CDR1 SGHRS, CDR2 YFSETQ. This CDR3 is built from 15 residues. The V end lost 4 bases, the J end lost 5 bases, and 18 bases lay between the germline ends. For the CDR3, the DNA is TGCGCCAGCAGCCCCGGGGACCCACTGGCTACTGAAGCTTTCTTT. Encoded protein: CASSPGDPLATEAFF.

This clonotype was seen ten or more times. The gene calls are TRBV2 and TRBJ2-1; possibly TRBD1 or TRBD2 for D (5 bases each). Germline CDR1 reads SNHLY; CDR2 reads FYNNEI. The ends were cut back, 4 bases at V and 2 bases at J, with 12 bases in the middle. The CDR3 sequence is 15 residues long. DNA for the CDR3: TGTGCCAGCAGTGCGGGACGGGGAGCCTACAATGAGCAGTTCTTC. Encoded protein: CASSAGRGAYNEQFF. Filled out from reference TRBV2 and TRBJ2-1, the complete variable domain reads EPEVTQTPSHQVTQMGQEVILRCVPISNHLYFYWYRQILGQKVEFLVSFYNNEISEKSEIFDDQFSVERPDGSNFTLKIRSTKLEDSAMYFCASSAGRGAYNEQFFGPGTRLTVL.

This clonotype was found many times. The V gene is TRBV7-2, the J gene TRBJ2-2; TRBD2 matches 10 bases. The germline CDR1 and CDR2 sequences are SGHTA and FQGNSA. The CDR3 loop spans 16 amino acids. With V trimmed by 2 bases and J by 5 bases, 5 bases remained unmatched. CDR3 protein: CASSLSPSGRTGELFF. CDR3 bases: TGTGCCAGCAGCTTATCCCCTAGCGGGAGAACCGGGGAGCTGTTTTTT. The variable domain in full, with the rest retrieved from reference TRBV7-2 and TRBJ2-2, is GAGVSQSPSNKVTEKGKDVELRCDPISGHTALYWYRQSLGQGLEFLIYFQGNSAPDKSGLPSDRFSAERTGGSVSTLTIQRTQQEDSAVYLCASSLSPSGRTGELFFGEGSRLTVL.

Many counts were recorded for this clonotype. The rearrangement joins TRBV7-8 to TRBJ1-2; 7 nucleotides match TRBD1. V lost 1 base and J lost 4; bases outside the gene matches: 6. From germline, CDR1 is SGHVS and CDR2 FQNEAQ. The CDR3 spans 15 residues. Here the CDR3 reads CASSLDRGGRYGYTF. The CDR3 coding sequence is TGTGCCAGCAGCTTAGACAGGGGAGGCCGCTATGGCTACACCTTC.

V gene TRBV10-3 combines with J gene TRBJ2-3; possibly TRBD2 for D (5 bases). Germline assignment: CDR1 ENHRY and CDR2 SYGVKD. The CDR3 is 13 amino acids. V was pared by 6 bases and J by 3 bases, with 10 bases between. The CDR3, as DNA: TGTGCCATCAGGGAGGACTTTACAGATACGCAGTATTTT. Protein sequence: CAIREDFTDTQYF.

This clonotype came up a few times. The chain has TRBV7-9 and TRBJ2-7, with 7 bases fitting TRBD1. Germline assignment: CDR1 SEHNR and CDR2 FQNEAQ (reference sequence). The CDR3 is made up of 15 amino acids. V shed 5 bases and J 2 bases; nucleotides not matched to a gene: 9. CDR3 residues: CASSPTTGDTYEQYF. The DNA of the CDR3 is TGTGCCAGCAGCCCGACAACAGGGGACACCTACGAGCAGTACTTC. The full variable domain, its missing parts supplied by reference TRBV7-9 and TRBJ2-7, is DTGVSQNPRHKITKRGQNVTFRCDPISEHNRLYWYRQTLGQGPEFLTYFQNEAQLEKSRLLSDRFSAERPKGSFSTLEIQRTEQGDSAMYLCASSPTTGDTYEQYFGPGTRLTVT.

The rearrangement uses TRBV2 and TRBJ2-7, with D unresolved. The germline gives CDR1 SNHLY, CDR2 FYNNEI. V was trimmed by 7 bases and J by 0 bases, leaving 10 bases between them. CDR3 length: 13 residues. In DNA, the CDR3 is TGTGCCAGCAACAAGGATTTCTCCTACGAGCAGTACTTC. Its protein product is CASNKDFSYEQYF.

The CDR3 DNA sequence: TGTGCCAGCAGGCCCCCCGGTCCCGGGGAGCTGTTTTTT. It yields the protein CASRPPGPGELFF. The genes are TRBV6-2 or TRBV6-3 and TRBJ2-2; the D is unclear. V shed 6 bases and J shed 6 bases, with 11 bases lying between them. Germline V gives CDR1 MNHEY, CDR2 SVGEGT. The CDR3 consists of 13 residues.

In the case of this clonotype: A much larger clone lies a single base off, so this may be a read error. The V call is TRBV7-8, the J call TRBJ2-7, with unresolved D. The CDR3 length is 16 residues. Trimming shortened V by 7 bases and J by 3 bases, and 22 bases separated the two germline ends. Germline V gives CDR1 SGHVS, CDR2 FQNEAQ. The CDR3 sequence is CASNTTVDIPHYEQYF. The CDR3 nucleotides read TGTGCCAGCAACACGACGGTCGACATACCTCACTACGAGCAGTACTTC.

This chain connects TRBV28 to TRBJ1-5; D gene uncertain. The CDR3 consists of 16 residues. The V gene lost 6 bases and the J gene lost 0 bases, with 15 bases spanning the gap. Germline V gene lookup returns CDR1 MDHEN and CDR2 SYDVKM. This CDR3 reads CASRPDIVHSNQPQHF. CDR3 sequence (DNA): TGTGCCAGCAGACCTGACATCGTCCATAGCAATCAGCCCCAGCATTTT. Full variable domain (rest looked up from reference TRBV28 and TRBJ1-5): DVKVTQSSRYLVKRTGEKVFLECVQDMDHENMFWYRQDPGLGLRLIYFSYDVKMKEKGDIPEGYSVSREKKERFSLILESASTNQTSMYLCASRPDIVHSNQPQHFGDGTRLSIL.

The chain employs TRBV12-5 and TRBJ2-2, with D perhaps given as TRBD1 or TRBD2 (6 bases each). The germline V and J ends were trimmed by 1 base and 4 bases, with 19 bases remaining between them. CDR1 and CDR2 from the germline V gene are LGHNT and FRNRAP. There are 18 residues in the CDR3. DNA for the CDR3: TGTGCTAGTGGTTTGGCGGTGGGGGGCCCCATCGGCACCGGGGAGCTGTTTTTT. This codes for CASGLAVGGPIGTGELFF.

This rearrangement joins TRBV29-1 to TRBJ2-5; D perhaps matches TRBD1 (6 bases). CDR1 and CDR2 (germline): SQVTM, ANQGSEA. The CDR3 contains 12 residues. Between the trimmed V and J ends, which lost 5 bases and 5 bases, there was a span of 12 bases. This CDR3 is CSVWATGETQYF. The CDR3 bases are TGCAGCGTTTGGGCTACAGGGGAGACCCAGTACTTC.

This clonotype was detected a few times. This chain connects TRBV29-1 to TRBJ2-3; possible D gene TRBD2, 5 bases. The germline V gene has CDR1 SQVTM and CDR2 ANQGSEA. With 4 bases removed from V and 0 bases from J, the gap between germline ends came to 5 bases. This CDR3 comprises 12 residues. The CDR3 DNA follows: TGCAGCGTTGCGGGAAGCACAGATACGCAGTATTTT. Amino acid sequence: CSVAGSTDTQYF.

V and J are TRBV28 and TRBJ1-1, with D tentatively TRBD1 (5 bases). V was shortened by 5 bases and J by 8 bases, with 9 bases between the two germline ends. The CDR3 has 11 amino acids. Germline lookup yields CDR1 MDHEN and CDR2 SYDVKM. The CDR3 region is CASSISGEAFF. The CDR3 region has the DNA TGTGCCAGCAGTATTTCAGGGGAAGCTTTCTTT.

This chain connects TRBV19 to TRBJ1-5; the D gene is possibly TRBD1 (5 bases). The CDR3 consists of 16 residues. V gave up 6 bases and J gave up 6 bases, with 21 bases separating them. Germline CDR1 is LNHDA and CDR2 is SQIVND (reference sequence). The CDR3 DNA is TGTGCCAGTAGCCTGACTAGGGGAGAGTTTTTTCAGCCCCAGCATTTT. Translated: CASSLTRGEFFQPQHF.

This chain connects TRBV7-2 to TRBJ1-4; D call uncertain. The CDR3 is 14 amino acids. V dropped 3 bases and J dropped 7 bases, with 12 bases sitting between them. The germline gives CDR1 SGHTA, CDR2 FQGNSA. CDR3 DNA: TGTGCCAGCAGCTTTGTTGCGGGAGGTGAAAAACTGTTTTTT. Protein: CASSFVAGGEKLFF.

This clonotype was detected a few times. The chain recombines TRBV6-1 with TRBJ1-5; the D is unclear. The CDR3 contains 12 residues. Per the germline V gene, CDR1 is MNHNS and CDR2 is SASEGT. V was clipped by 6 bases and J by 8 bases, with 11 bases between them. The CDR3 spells CASSVLQKPQHF. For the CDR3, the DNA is TGTGCCAGCAGCGTTCTTCAGAAGCCCCAGCATTTT.

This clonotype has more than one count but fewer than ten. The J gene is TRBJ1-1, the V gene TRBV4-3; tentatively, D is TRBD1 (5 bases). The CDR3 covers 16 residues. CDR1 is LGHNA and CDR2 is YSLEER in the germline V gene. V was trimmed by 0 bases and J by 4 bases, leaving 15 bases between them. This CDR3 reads CASSQEVQAGLTEAFF. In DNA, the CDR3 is TGCGCCAGCAGCCAAGAAGTACAGGCGGGGCTCACTGAAGCTTTCTTT.

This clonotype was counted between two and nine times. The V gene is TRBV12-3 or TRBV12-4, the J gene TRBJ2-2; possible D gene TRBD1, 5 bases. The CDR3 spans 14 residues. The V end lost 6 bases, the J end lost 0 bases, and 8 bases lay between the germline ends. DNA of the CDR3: TGTGCCAGCAGACAGACAGCGAACACCGGGGAGCTGTTTTTT. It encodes CASRQTANTGELFF.

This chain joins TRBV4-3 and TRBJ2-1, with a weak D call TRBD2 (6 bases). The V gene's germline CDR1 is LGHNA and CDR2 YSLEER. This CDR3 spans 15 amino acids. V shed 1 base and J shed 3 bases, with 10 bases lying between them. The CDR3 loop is CASSQARENYNEQFF. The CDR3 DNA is TGCGCCAGCAGCCAAGCTCGGGAGAACTACAATGAGCAGTTCTTC.